Listed here are 12 T cell receptor beta chains from one sample, sequenced in a study of OX40 agonist ivuxolimab in advanced cancers. Clones were read by immunoSEQ multiplex PCR, and TCRdb kept only the in-frame ones, dropping some. Here the sample spans 75,000 to 80,000 clones, 87% being singletons. Sequencing was performed on CD4+ or CD8+ T cells sorted from blood, taken in a trial of the OX40 agonist ivuxolimab. These receptors all come from an adult with an advanced solid tumor such as melanoma, head and neck, liver or kidney cancer.

The chain combines TRBV7-9 with TRBJ2-1, with a weak D call TRBD2 (5 bases). The germline V gene encodes CDR1 SEHNR and CDR2 FQNEAQ (reference sequence). V was cut by 6 bases and J by 0 bases, with 12 bases left in between. CDR3 length equals 15 residues. CDR3 region: CASRSTRDSYNEQFF. The CDR3 DNA follows: TGTGCCAGCAGGAGTACCCGGGACTCCTACAATGAGCAGTTCTTC.

V usage is TRBV5-1 and J usage is TRBJ1-2; D perhaps matches TRBD1 (5 bases). Germline CDR1 SGHRS, CDR2 YFSETQ. V was clipped by 0 bases and J by 8 bases, with 17 bases between them. The CDR3 extends over 15 amino acids. CDR3 region: CASSLAMRGLGGYTF. The CDR3 region has the DNA TGCGCCAGCAGCTTGGCCATGCGGGGGTTAGGCGGCTACACCTTC.

This clone was found once. The chain links TRBV15 to TRBJ2-3; 12 nucleotides agree with TRBD1. Germline loops: CDR1 LNHNV, CDR2 YYDKDF (reference sequence). After removal of 5 bases from V and 6 bases from J, the junction contained 6 bases not matched to a gene. CDR3 length: 15 amino acids. CDR3 amino acids: CATSRDRGHLDTQYF. In nucleotides, the CDR3 is TGTGCCACCAGCCGGGACAGGGGGCATTTGGATACGCAGTATTTT.

This chain joins TRBV30 and TRBJ2-6; D may be TRBD1 (6 bases). This CDR3 is 15 amino acids long. Trimming stripped 6 bases from V and 2 bases from J, with 14 bases between. Germline V gene data show CDR1 as GTSNPN and CDR2 as SVGIG (reference sequence). The CDR3 is CACQGGPAGANVLTF. The CDR3 DNA sequence: TGTGCCTGCCAAGGGGGACCCGCTGGGGCCAACGTCCTGACTTTC.

The chain combines TRBV25-1 with TRBJ2-5; D remains unclear. The end of the DNA is better explained by TRBJ2-7, so the J call may be wrong. Germline assignment: CDR1 MGHDK and CDR2 SYGVNS. The CDR3 runs to 14 residues. Here the CDR3 DNA reads TGTGCCAGCACTTCGACGGTACCCCCCTACGAGCAGTACTTC. Protein sequence: CASTSTVPPYEQYF.

The gene calls are TRBV2 and TRBJ1-1; D is possibly TRBD1 (5 bases). Germline CDR1 is SNHLY and CDR2 is FYNNEI. V lost 2 bases to trimming and J lost 3 bases, with 10 bases between them. The CDR3 is made up of 14 amino acids. As DNA, the CDR3 is TGTGCCAGCAGTGAAATGGGGGAGGACACTGAAGCTTTCTTT. Amino acids: CASSEMGEDTEAFF.

The chain is built from TRBV19 and TRBJ2-3; no definite D call. Looked up from germline, CDR1 is LNHDA and CDR2 is SQIVND (reference sequence). Trimming shortened V by 2 bases and J by 2 bases, and 8 bases separated the two germline ends. CDR3 length: 14 amino acids. The CDR3 reads CASSIKWDTDTQYF. As DNA, the CDR3 is TGTGCCAGTAGTATAAAATGGGACACAGATACGCAGTATTTT.

This clone was seen only a few times. This chain links TRBV4-2 with TRBJ1-2; weak D call: TRBD1 (5 bases). V was cut by 6 bases and J by 3 bases, with 14 bases left in between. This CDR3 contains 14 residues. Looked up from germline, CDR1 is LGHNA and CDR2 is YNFKEQ. As DNA, the CDR3 is TGTGCCAGCAGGGGGCGCGGGCAGGACTATGGCTACACCTTC. This translates into CASRGRGQDYGYTF.

This chain uses TRBV6-1 with TRBJ2-1, with no clear D. The CDR3 has 15 amino acids. From germline, CDR1 is MNHNS and CDR2 SASEGT. Trimming shortened V by 5 bases and J by 7 bases, and 18 bases separated the two germline ends. CDR3 region: CASSNMAVKGNEQFF. The CDR3 DNA reads TGTGCCAGCAGTAACATGGCGGTAAAAGGGAATGAGCAGTTCTTC.

This rearrangement joins TRBV15 to TRBJ2-7; 8 positions agree with TRBD1. The CDR3 is 15 residues long. V was clipped by 1 base and J by 3 bases; unmatched bases: 5. Germline values: CDR1 LNHNV, CDR2 YYDKDF (reference sequence). In DNA form, the CDR3 reads TGTGCCACCAGCAGAGGTAGACAGGGGATCTACGAGCAGTACTTC. Its translation: CATSRGRQGIYEQYF.

This clone was detected a few times. The chain recombines TRBV6-1 with TRBJ1-6; D unclear. This CDR3 region has 13 residues. Germline V gene data show CDR1 as MNHNS and CDR2 as SASEGT. Trimming removed 11 bases at V and 3 bases at J, with 11 bases between. This CDR3 reads CAARRDYNSPLHF. The CDR3 coding sequence is TGTGCCGCTCGTAGGGACTATAATTCACCCCTCCACTTT.

This clone was detected once. The rearrangement uses TRBV5-1 and TRBJ1-3; no definite D call. The CDR3 contains 15 residues. Trimming cost V 3 bases and J 0 bases, with 10 bases left between them. CDR1 and CDR2 (germline): SGHRS, YFSETQ. The CDR3 loop reads CASSSDLSSGNTIYF. Written as DNA, the CDR3 is TGCGCCAGCAGCTCCGACCTATCCTCTGGAAACACCATATATTTT.